This T cell receptor beta chain stems from a study of identifying expanded T cells in peripheral blood (dated by TCRdb to between 2019 and 2020). About the study as a whole: Technical replicates were generated by sequencing separate aliquots of the same genomic DNA pool, and four replicates were compared pairwise. The full study reports these points: In all healthy donors, the variance in clone template counts between samples taken two to three weeks apart rose significantly as total template count increased. The authors expected that over much longer intervals, such as months to years, biological variance in healthy repertoires might increase even further. The binomial model flagged around 1.1 differentially abundant clones between technical replicates, compared with approximately 15 over about two weeks and approximately 18 over about 4 weeks. The beta-binomial model significantly reduced the number of clones called differentially abundant and the false-positive rate across all healthy-donor time intervals.

From the cysteine up to the phenylalanine, the CDR3 has a length of 16 residues. Just the 48-base CDR3 DNA is kept, in frame starting at base 1. The germline V gene provides CDR1 SGHDN and CDR2 FVKESK. The junction carries 17 bases between V and J, which are trimmed by 5 bases and 4 bases respectively. This clone occurred a few times. This clone's antigen is unknown. No much larger clone is present one base from it, and per-base qualities are unavailable. The immunoSEQ Assay, which relies on bias-controlled multiplex PCR amplification of genomic DNA, was used to profile TCRbeta CDR3 regions. In the authors' own workflow: To quantify the absolute abundance of each unique TCRbeta CDR3 region, the sequences were collapsed and filtered. Differential abundance was tested with two models: a binomial (Fisher-equivalent) model and a beta-binomial model that adds time-dependent variance fitted from healthy donors. Clones with fewer than 5 combined templates were excluded, and clones with Benjamini-Hochberg FDR below 0.01 were called differentially abundant. Beta-binomial variance was modeled as a function of total template count across the two samples using the form v = (b*log(k)+a)^2. TCRdb mirrors the immuneACCESS table, restricted to in-frame sequences. Some clones are absent from its copies; in checked studies, under half trace to an unresolved V gene, and the reason for the others is unknown. The DNA gave D and trimming, while V, J and clone size come from that table. For this sample there are 50,000 to 60,000 clones; approximately 82% appear just once. The ten largest clones represent around 15% of the sample.

During the collection period, no immune events, such as infections, were documented for the healthy donors. Healthy-donor blood repertoires served as a training cohort to calibrate time-dependent variance in a beta-binomial model of T-cell clone differential abundance. The training cohort comprised 10 or so healthy donors, 3 female and 7 male. Donor ages ranged from about 29 to 65 years, with an average of 43 years. Whole blood was collected from each healthy donor at three time points spaced about 2 weeks apart and obtained from a commercial supplier. For immunosequencing, genomic DNA was extracted from unsorted whole blood.

The sequence came from a person between 18 and 70 years old in good health. Sequencing input: blood. The chain couples TRBV14 to TRBJ2-2; tentative D gene TRBD1, with 5 bases matching. Here the CDR3 is given as CASSKLQALSTGELFF. The DNA is TGTGCCAGCAGCAAGCTACAGGCCCTGAGCACCGGGGAGCTGTTTTTT.